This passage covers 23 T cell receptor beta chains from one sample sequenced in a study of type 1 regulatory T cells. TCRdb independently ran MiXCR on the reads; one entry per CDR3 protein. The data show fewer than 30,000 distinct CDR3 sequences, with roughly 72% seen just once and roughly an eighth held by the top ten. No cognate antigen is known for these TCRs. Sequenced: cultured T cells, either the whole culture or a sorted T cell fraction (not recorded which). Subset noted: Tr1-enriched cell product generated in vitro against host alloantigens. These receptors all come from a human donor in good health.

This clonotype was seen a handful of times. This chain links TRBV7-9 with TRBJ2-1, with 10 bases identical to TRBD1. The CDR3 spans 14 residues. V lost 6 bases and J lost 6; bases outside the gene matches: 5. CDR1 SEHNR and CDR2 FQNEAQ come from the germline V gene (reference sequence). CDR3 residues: CASRRTGGGNEQFF. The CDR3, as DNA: TGTGCCAGCAGGCGGACAGGGGGTGGCAATGAGCAGTTCTTC.

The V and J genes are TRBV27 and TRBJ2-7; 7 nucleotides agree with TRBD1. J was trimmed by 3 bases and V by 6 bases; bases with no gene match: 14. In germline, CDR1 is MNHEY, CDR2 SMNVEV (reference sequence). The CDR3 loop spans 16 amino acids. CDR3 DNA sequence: TGTGCCAGCAGACAAAGAACAGGGGTAATTGGCTACGAGCAGTACTTC. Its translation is CASRQRTGVIGYEQYF.

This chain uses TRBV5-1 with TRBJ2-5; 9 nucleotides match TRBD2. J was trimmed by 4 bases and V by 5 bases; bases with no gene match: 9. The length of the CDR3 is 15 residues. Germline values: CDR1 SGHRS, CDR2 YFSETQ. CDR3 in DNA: TGCGCCAGCAGTCCCACCCTAGCGGGGAGAGAGACCCAGTACTTC. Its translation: CASSPTLAGRETQYF.

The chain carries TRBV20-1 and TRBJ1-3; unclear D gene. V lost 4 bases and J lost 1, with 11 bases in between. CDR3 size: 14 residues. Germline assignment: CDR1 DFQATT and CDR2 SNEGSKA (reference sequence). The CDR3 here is CSAIAGRSGNTIYF. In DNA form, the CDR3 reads TGCAGTGCTATCGCGGGCCGGTCTGGAAACACCATATATTTT.

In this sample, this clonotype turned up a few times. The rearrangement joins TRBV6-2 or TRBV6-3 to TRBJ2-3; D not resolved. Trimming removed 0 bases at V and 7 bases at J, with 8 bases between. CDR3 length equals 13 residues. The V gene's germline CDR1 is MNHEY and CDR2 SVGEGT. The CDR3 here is CASSYSGSYTQYF. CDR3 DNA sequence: TGTGCCAGCAGTTACTCGGGTAGTTATACGCAGTATTTT.

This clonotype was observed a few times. CDR3 in DNA: TGTGCCAGCTCACCCATTCATGGACAGGGGCCTGGGGAGACCCAGTACTTC. Protein product: CASSPIHGQGPGETQYF. The chain recombines TRBV18 with TRBJ2-5; TRBD1 matches at 9 bases. CDR3 length: 17 residues. Germline CDR1 is KGHSH and CDR2 is LQKENI. V gave up 3 bases and J gave up 5 bases; unmatched junction bases: 13.

The CDR3 DNA follows: TGTGCCAGCAGCACCAGGCTGGCCAGGGGGGGGCCCTACGAGCAGTACTTC. Translated, it gives CASSTRLARGGPYEQYF. The J gene is TRBJ2-7, the V gene TRBV27; D possibly uses TRBD1 or TRBD2 (7 bases each). Per the germline V gene, CDR1 is MNHEY and CDR2 is SMNVEV (reference sequence). V lost 6 bases, J lost 2 bases, and 23 bases lay in between. This CDR3 comprises 17 residues.

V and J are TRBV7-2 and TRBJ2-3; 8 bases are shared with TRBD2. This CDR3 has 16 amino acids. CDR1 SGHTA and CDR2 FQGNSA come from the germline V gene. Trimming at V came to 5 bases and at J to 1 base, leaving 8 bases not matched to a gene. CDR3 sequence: CASSVRAGGRTDTQYF. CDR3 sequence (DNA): TGTGCCAGCAGCGTACGGGCGGGGGGACGCACAGATACGCAGTATTTT.

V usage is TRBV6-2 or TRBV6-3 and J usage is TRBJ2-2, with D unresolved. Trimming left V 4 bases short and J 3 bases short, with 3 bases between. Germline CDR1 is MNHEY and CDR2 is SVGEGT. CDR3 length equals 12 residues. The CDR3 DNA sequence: TGTGCCAGCAGTTCCTACACCGGGGAGCTGTTTTTT. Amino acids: CASSSYTGELFF.

CDR3 in amino acids: CASSLDPGPGQPQHF. Written as DNA, the CDR3 is TGCGCCAGCAGCTTGGATCCGGGTCCGGGTCAGCCCCAGCATTTT. This chain links TRBV5-1 with TRBJ1-5; D remains unclear. Trimming left V 0 bases short and J 6 bases short, with 13 bases between. There are 15 residues in the CDR3. The germline gives CDR1 SGHRS, CDR2 YFSETQ.

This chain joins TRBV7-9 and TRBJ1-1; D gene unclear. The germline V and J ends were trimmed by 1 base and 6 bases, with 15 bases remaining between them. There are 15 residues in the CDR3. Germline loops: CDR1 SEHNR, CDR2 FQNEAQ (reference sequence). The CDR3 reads CASSLVDLGRAEAFF. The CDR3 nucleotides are TGTGCCAGCAGCTTAGTTGATCTGGGCCGGGCTGAAGCTTTCTTT.

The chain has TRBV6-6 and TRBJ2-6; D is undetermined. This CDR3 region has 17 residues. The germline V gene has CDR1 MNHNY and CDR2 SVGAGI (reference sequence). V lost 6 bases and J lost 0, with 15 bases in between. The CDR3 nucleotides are TGTGCCAGCAGCCCCGCCGGACCGATCTCTGGGGCCAACGTCCTGACTTTC. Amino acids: CASSPAGPISGANVLTF.

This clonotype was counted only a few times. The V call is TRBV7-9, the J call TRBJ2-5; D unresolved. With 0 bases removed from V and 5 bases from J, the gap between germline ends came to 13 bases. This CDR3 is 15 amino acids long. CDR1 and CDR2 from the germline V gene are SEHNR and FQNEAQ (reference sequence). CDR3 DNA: TGTGCCAGCAGCTTAGCGGGGATAGCAAAGGAGACCCAGTACTTC. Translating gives CASSLAGIAKETQYF.

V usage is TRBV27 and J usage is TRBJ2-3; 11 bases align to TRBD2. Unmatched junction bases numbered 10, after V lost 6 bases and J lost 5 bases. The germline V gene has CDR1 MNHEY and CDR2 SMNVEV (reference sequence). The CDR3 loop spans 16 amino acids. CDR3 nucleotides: TGTGCCAGCAGCCCCACTAGCGGGGGTTTTCGAGATACGCAGTATTTT. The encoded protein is CASSPTSGGFRDTQYF.

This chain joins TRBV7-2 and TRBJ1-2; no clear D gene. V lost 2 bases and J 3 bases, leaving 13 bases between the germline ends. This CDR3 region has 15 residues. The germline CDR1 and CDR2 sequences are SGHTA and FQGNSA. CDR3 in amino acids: CASSLSGESYYGYTF. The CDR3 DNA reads TGTGCCAGCAGCTTAAGCGGGGAGTCATACTATGGCTACACCTTC. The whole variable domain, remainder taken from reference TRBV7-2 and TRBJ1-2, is GAGVSQSPSNKVTEKGKDVELRCDPISGHTALYWYRQSLGQGLEFLIYFQGNSAPDKSGLPSDRFSAERTGGSVSTLTIQRTQQEDSAVYLCASSLSGESYYGYTFGSGTRLTVV.

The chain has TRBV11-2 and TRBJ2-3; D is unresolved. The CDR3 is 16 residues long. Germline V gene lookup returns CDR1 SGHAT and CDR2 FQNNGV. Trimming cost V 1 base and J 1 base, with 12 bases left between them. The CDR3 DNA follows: TGTGCCAGCAGCTTAGGTGGCTATTGGGGCACAGATACGCAGTATTTT. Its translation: CASSLGGYWGTDTQYF.

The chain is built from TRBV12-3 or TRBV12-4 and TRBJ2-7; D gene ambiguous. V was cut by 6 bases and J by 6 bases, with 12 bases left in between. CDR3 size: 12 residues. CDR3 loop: CASSRWGSEQYF. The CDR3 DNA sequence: TGTGCCAGCAGCCGCTGGGGAAGCGAGCAGTACTTC.

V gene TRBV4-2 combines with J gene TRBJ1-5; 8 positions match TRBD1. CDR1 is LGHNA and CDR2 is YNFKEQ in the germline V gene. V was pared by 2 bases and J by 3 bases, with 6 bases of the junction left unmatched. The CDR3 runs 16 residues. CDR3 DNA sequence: TGTGCCAGCAGCCAACCTGGACAGGGCCCCAATCAGCCCCAGCATTTT. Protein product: CASSQPGQGPNQPQHF.

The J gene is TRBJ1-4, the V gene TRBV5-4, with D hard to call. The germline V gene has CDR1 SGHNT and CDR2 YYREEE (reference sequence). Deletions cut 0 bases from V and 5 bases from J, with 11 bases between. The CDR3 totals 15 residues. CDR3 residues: CASSLGSHGNEKLFF. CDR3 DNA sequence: TGTGCCAGCAGCTTGGGGTCCCACGGGAATGAAAAACTGTTTTTT.

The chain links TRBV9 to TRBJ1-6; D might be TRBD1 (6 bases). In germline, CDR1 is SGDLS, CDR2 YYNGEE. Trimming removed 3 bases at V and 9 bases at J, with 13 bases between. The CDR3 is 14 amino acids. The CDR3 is CASSAQGFGSPLHF. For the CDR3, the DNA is TGTGCCAGCAGCGCACAGGGTTTTGGTTCACCCCTCCACTTT.

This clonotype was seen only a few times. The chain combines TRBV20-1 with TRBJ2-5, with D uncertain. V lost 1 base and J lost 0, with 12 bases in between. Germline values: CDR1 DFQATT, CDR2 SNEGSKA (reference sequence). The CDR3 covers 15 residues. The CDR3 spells CSARAPGRHQETQYF. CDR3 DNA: TGCAGTGCTAGAGCACCCGGACGGCACCAAGAGACCCAGTACTTC.

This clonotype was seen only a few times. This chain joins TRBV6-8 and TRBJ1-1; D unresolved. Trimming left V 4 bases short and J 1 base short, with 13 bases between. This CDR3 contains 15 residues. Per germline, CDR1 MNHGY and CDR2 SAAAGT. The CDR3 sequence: CASSFLVGRNTEAFF. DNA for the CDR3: TGTGCCAGCAGTTTCCTTGTGGGCAGGAACACTGAAGCTTTCTTT.

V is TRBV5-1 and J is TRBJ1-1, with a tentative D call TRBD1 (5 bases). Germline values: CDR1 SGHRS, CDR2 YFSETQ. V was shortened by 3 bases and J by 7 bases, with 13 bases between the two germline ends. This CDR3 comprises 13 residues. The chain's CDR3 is CASSSSTGREAFF. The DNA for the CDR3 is TGCGCCAGCAGCTCTTCAACAGGCCGTGAAGCTTTCTTT.